The rows below give T cell receptor beta chains drawn from one sample of a study of T cells after yellow fever vaccination. TCRdb re-derived calls from the 5' RACE reads in MiXCR, one entry per CDR3 protein. The repertoire holds about 130,000 distinct CDR3 sequences, roughly 8.2% seen once, with under 40% in the top ten. The sequencing used CD8+ T cells sorted from PBMCs, collected on the day of the yellow fever booster vaccination. The source of these receptors is a man aged 18 to 29 who received the YFV17D yellow fever vaccine. The CDR3 runs from the conserved cysteine through the conserved F or W. Fields, in order: J gene, D gene, clone size, V gene, CDR3 protein, CDR3 DNA. D genes are given only for firm matches. Clone size is given for some rows only: seen once, a few or many times, or a class if the clone is expanded.

J gene: TRBJ2-2; D gene: NA; clone size: few; V gene: TRBV2; CDR3 protein: CASRRSGELFF; CDR3 DNA: TGTGCCAGCAGACGATCCGGGGAGCTGTTTTTT
J gene: TRBJ1-1; D gene: NA; clone size: few; V gene: TRBV27; CDR3 protein: CASSRQLYGGTEAFF; CDR3 DNA: TGTGCCAGCAGCCGACAATTATACGGGGGGACTGAAGCTTTCTTT
J gene: TRBJ2-1; D gene: NA; clone size: few; V gene: TRBV6-2/TRBV6-3; CDR3 protein: CASSYTGNEQFF; CDR3 DNA: TGTGCCAGCAGTTATACCGGGAATGAGCAGTTCTTC
J gene: TRBJ2-5; D gene: NA; clone size: many; V gene: TRBV13; CDR3 protein: CASSLDNQETQYF; CDR3 DNA: TGTGCCAGCAGTTTAGACAACCAAGAGACCCAGTACTTC
J gene: TRBJ2-2; D gene: NA; clone size: NA; V gene: TRBV4-1; CDR3 protein: CASSHRTYTGELFF; CDR3 DNA: TGCGCCAGCAGCCATCGGACGTACACCGGGGAGCTGTTTTTT
J gene: TRBJ2-1; D gene: NA; clone size: NA; V gene: TRBV29-1; CDR3 protein: CSAHGIGNEQFF; CDR3 DNA: TGCAGCGCTCACGGAATTGGCAATGAGCAGTTCTTC
J gene: TRBJ1-5; D gene: TRBD1; clone size: NA; V gene: TRBV28; CDR3 protein: CASRITGVYSNQPQHF; CDR3 DNA: TGTGCCAGCAGAATAACAGGGGTATATAGCAATCAGCCCCAGCATTTT
J gene: TRBJ2-1; D gene: NA; clone size: few; V gene: TRBV7-6; CDR3 protein: CASSRSELTGNNEQFF; CDR3 DNA: TGTGCCAGCAGCCGCAGCGAACTGACCGGAAACAATGAGCAGTTCTTC
J gene: TRBJ2-4; D gene: NA; clone size: few; V gene: TRBV5-6; CDR3 protein: CASSLARGRGFPLAKNIQYF; CDR3 DNA: TGTGCCAGCAGCTTGGCGCGGGGGCGAGGATTTCCCCTAGCCAAAAACATTCAGTACTTC
J gene: TRBJ2-3; D gene: NA; clone size: few; V gene: TRBV4-2; CDR3 protein: CASSREISSLQDTQYF; CDR3 DNA: TGTGCCAGCAGCCGCGAAATAAGTAGCTTGCAAGATACGCAGTATTTT
J gene: TRBJ1-3; D gene: TRBD1; clone size: NA; V gene: TRBV5-1; CDR3 protein: CASSLGQGVFSGNTIYF; CDR3 DNA: TGCGCCAGCAGCTTGGGACAGGGGGTCTTTTCTGGAAACACCATATATTTT
J gene: TRBJ2-3; D gene: NA; clone size: NA; V gene: TRBV5-5; CDR3 protein: CASSPDIRDTQYF; CDR3 DNA: TGTGCCAGCAGCCCGGATATTAGGGATACGCAGTATTTT
J gene: TRBJ2-1; D gene: TRBD2; clone size: few; V gene: TRBV24-1; CDR3 protein: CATSDRGTSGWYEQFF; CDR3 DNA: TGTGCCACCAGTGACAGAGGGACTAGCGGTTGGTATGAGCAGTTCTTC
J gene: TRBJ1-1; D gene: NA; clone size: few; V gene: TRBV20-1; CDR3 protein: CSASGGHLNTEAFF; CDR3 DNA: TGCAGTGCTTCCGGGGGACATTTGAACACTGAAGCTTTCTTT
J gene: TRBJ2-7; D gene: NA; clone size: few; V gene: TRBV7-6; CDR3 protein: CASSSEPGPYYEQYF; CDR3 DNA: TGTGCCAGCAGCTCAGAACCGGGACCTTACTACGAGCAGTACTTC
J gene: TRBJ2-4; D gene: NA; clone size: NA; V gene: TRBV5-4; CDR3 protein: CASWETENIQYF; CDR3 DNA: TGTGCCAGCTGGGAGACGGAAAACATTCAGTACTTC
J gene: TRBJ2-5; D gene: NA; clone size: few; V gene: TRBV7-3; CDR3 protein: CASSNPNTETQYF; CDR3 DNA: TGTGCCAGCAGCAACCCCAATACAGAGACCCAGTACTTC
J gene: TRBJ2-1; D gene: NA; clone size: few; V gene: TRBV10-3; CDR3 protein: CAISDPLISGNYNEQFF; CDR3 DNA: TGTGCCATCAGTGACCCACTCATAAGCGGAAACTACAATGAGCAGTTCTTC
J gene: TRBJ2-4; D gene: NA; clone size: few; V gene: TRBV6-2/TRBV6-3; CDR3 protein: CASSSLFGRNKNIQYF; CDR3 DNA: TGTGCCAGCAGTTCTCTCTTTGGCCGGAACAAAAACATTCAGTACTTC
J gene: TRBJ2-1; D gene: NA; clone size: many; V gene: TRBV2; CDR3 protein: CASSSSDVGQFF; CDR3 DNA: TGTGCCAGCAGTTCGTCGGACGTAGGGCAGTTCTTC
J gene: TRBJ2-3; D gene: NA; clone size: NA; V gene: TRBV3-1; CDR3 protein: CASSQGLVRDTQYF; CDR3 DNA: TGTGCCAGCAGCCAAGGGCTAGTCCGGGATACGCAGTATTTT
J gene: TRBJ2-7; D gene: TRBD1; clone size: NA; V gene: TRBV6-5; CDR3 protein: CASSYRQGSEQYF; CDR3 DNA: TGTGCCAGCAGTTACAGACAGGGCTCCGAGCAGTACTTC
J gene: TRBJ1-6; D gene: TRBD1; clone size: many; V gene: TRBV5-1; CDR3 protein: CASSSRDRENSPLHF; CDR3 DNA: TGCGCCAGCAGCTCGAGGGACAGGGAAAATTCACCCCTCCACTTT
J gene: TRBJ2-1; D gene: NA; clone size: few; V gene: TRBV20-1; CDR3 protein: CSANARRSYNEQFF; CDR3 DNA: TGCAGTGCTAACGCAAGAAGGTCCTACAATGAGCAGTTCTTC
J gene: TRBJ2-7; D gene: NA; clone size: few; V gene: TRBV7-6; CDR3 protein: CASSLTKGQGGLDEQYF; CDR3 DNA: TGTGCCAGCAGCTTGACGAAAGGACAGGGCGGACTAGACGAGCAGTACTTC
J gene: TRBJ2-7; D gene: NA; clone size: few; V gene: TRBV6-5; CDR3 protein: CASSYVRAYEQYF; CDR3 DNA: TGTGCCAGCAGTTACGTCAGGGCCTACGAGCAGTACTTC
J gene: TRBJ1-2; D gene: NA; clone size: NA; V gene: TRBV6-2/TRBV6-3; CDR3 protein: CASSPRRKRDYGYTF; CDR3 DNA: TGTGCCAGCAGTCCCCGACGCAAACGAGACTATGGCTACACCTTC
J gene: TRBJ2-3; D gene: TRBD2; clone size: many; V gene: TRBV9; CDR3 protein: CASSASGGLITDTQYF; CDR3 DNA: TGTGCCAGCAGCGCAAGCGGGGGGCTTATCACAGATACGCAGTATTTT
J gene: TRBJ2-7; D gene: TRBD1; clone size: NA; V gene: TRBV29-1; CDR3 protein: CSIKDRAYEQYF; CDR3 DNA: TGCAGCATCAAAGACAGGGCCTACGAGCAGTACTTC
J gene: TRBJ2-4; D gene: NA; clone size: few; V gene: TRBV15; CDR3 protein: CATSPDDTVSKNIQYF; CDR3 DNA: TGTGCCACCAGCCCCGACGACACCGTGTCCAAAAACATTCAGTACTTC
J gene: TRBJ1-2; D gene: NA; clone size: NA; V gene: TRBV29-1; CDR3 protein: CSVFRGYYGYTF; CDR3 DNA: TGCAGCGTCTTCCGGGGGTACTATGGCTACACCTTC
J gene: TRBJ1-1; D gene: NA; clone size: many; V gene: TRBV10-2; CDR3 protein: CASSSETLNTEAFF; CDR3 DNA: TGCGCCAGCTCTTCGGAGACCTTGAACACTGAAGCTTTCTTT
J gene: TRBJ2-1; D gene: NA; clone size: NA; V gene: TRBV12-3/TRBV12-4; CDR3 protein: CASSRGHYNEQFF; CDR3 DNA: TGTGCCAGCAGCCGGGGCCACTACAATGAGCAGTTCTTC
J gene: TRBJ1-1; D gene: TRBD1; clone size: NA; V gene: TRBV27; CDR3 protein: CASSSGGELMNTEAFF; CDR3 DNA: TGTGCCAGCAGTTCAGGGGGCGAACTGATGAACACTGAAGCTTTCTTT
J gene: TRBJ1-4; D gene: NA; clone size: NA; V gene: TRBV4-1; CDR3 protein: CASEQHLRPPLNEKLFF; CDR3 DNA: TGCGCCAGCGAGCAACATCTACGGCCGCCTCTTAATGAAAAACTGTTTTTT
J gene: TRBJ1-4; D gene: NA; clone size: NA; V gene: TRBV7-2; CDR3 protein: CASSFGFPNEKLFF; CDR3 DNA: TGTGCCAGCAGCTTCGGTTTTCCCAATGAAAAACTGTTTTTT
J gene: TRBJ2-2; D gene: NA; clone size: NA; V gene: TRBV25-1; CDR3 protein: CASSEYLTGELFF; CDR3 DNA: TGTGCCAGCAGTGAATACCTCACCGGGGAGCTGTTTTTT
J gene: TRBJ1-2; D gene: NA; clone size: NA; V gene: TRBV6-2/TRBV6-3; CDR3 protein: CASSLRQLYGYTF; CDR3 DNA: TGTGCCAGCAGCCTCAGACAGCTCTATGGCTACACCTTC
J gene: TRBJ2-7; D gene: TRBD1; clone size: few; V gene: TRBV10-3; CDR3 protein: CAISYRDRNYEQYF; CDR3 DNA: TGTGCCATCAGCTACCGGGACAGAAATTACGAGCAGTACTTC
J gene: TRBJ2-2; D gene: NA; clone size: few; V gene: TRBV6-5; CDR3 protein: CASSEGGAGELFF; CDR3 DNA: TGTGCCAGCAGCGAGGGTGGGGCCGGGGAGCTGTTTTTT
J gene: TRBJ2-3; D gene: TRBD1; clone size: NA; V gene: TRBV15; CDR3 protein: CATSRQDRGLTDTQYF; CDR3 DNA: TGTGCCACCAGCAGACAGGACAGGGGGCTGACAGATACGCAGTATTTT
J gene: TRBJ2-5; D gene: TRBD2; clone size: NA; V gene: TRBV29-1; CDR3 protein: CSVEFVGGMETQYF; CDR3 DNA: TGCAGCGTTGAATTTGTGGGGGGGATGGAGACCCAGTACTTC
J gene: TRBJ2-1; D gene: TRBD2; clone size: few; V gene: TRBV12-3/TRBV12-4; CDR3 protein: CASSLGTRGGRDEQFF; CDR3 DNA: TGTGCCAGCAGTTTAGGCACCCGGGGGGGCAGGGATGAGCAGTTCTTC
J gene: TRBJ2-5; D gene: NA; clone size: many; V gene: TRBV10-3; CDR3 protein: CAISEGGGETQYF; CDR3 DNA: TGTGCCATCAGTGAAGGGGGGGGAGAGACCCAGTACTTC
J gene: TRBJ1-1; D gene: NA; clone size: few; V gene: TRBV6-5; CDR3 protein: CASSPLLNTEAFF; CDR3 DNA: TGTGCCAGCAGCCCACTTCTGAACACTGAAGCTTTCTTT
J gene: TRBJ2-3; D gene: NA; clone size: NA; V gene: TRBV5-6; CDR3 protein: CASSSDGNTQYF; CDR3 DNA: TGTGCCAGCAGCTCGGATGGAAATACGCAGTATTTT